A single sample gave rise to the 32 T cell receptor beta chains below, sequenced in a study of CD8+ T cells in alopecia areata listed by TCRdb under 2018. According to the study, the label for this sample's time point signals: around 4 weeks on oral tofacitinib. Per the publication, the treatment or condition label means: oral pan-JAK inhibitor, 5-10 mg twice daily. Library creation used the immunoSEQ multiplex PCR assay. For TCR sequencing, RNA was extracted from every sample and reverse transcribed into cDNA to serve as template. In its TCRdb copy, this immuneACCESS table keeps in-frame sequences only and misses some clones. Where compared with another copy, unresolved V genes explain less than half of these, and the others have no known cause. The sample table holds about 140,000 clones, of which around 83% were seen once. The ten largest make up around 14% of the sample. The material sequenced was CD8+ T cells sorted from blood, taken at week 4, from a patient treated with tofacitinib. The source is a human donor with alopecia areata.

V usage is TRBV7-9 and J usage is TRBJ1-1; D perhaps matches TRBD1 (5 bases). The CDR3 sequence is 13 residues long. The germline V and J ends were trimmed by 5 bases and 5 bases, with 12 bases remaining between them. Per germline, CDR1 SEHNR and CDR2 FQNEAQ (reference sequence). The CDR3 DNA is TGTGCCAGCAGCGACTTCGGGACGACTGAAGCTTTCTTT. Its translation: CASSDFGTTEAFF.

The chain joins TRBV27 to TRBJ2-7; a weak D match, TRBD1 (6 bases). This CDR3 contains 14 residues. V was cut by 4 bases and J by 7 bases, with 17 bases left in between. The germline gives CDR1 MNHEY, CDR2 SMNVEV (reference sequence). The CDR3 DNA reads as TGTGCCAGCAGTTCCAGGGGACATGGCAGGGAGCAGTACTTC. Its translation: CASSSRGHGREQYF.

The CDR3 DNA reads TGTGCCAGCAGCAAAGATCCGGGACAACCAGATACGCAGTATTTT. Translating it yields CASSKDPGQPDTQYF. The chain joins TRBV7-6 to TRBJ2-3; weak D call: TRBD1 (6 bases). The ends were cut back, 5 bases at V and 4 bases at J, with 16 bases in the middle. Germline lookup yields CDR1 SGHVS and CDR2 FNYEAQ. The CDR3 contains 15 residues.

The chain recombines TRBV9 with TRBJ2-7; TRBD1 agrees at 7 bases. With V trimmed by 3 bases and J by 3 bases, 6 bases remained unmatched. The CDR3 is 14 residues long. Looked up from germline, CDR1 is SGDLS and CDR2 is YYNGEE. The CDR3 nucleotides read TGTGCCAGCAGCGCCCGGGACAGCCTCTACGAGCAGTACTTC. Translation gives CASSARDSLYEQYF.

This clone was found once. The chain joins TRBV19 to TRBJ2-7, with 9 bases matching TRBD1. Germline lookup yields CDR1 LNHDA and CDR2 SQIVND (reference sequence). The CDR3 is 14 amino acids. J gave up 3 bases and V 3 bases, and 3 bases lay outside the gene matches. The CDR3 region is CASSIGTGFYEQYF. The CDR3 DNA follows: TGTGCCAGTAGTATCGGGACAGGGTTCTACGAGCAGTACTTC.

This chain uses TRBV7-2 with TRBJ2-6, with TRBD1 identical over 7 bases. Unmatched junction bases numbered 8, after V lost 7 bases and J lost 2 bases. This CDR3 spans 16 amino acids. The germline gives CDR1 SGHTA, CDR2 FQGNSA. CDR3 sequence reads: CASNTGELAGANVLTF. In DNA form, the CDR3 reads TGTGCCAGCAACACAGGGGAACTCGCTGGGGCCAACGTCCTGACTTTC. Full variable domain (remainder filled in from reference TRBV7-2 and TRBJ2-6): GAGVSQSPSNKVTEKGKDVELRCDPISGHTALYWYRQSLGQGLEFLIYFQGNSAPDKSGLPSDRFSAERTGGSVSTLTIQRTQQEDSAVYLCASNTGELAGANVLTFGAGSRLTVL.

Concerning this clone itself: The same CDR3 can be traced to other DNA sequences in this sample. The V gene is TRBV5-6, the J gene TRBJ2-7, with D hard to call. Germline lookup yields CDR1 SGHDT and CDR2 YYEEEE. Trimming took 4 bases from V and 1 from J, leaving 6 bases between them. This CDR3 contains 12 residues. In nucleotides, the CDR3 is TGTGCCAGCAGCCCCGGTTCCTACGAGCAGTACTTC. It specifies CASSPGSYEQYF.

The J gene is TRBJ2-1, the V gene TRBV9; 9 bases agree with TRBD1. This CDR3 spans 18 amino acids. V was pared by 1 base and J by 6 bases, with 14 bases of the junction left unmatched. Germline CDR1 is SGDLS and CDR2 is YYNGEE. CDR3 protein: CASSVLDRGYHGANEQFF. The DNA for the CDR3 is TGTGCCAGCAGCGTACTGGACAGGGGATACCATGGTGCCAATGAGCAGTTCTTC. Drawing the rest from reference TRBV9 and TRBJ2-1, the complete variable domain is DSGVTQTPKHLITATGQRVTLRCSPRSGDLSVYWYQQSLDQGLQFLIQYYNGEERAKGNILERFSAQQFPDLHSELNLSSLELGDSALYFCASSVLDRGYHGANEQFFGPGTRLTVL.

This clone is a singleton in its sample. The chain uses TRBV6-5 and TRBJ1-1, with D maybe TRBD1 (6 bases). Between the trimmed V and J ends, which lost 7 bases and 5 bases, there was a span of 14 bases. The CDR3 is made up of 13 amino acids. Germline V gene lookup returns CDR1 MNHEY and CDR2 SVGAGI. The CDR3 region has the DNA TGTGCCAGCACACGGGGGGCGGAAACTGAAGCTTTCTTT. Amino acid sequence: CASTRGAETEAFF.

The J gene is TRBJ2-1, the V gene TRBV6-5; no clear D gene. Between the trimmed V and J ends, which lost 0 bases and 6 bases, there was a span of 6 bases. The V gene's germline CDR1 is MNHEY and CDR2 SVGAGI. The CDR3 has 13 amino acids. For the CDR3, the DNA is TGTGCCAGCAGTTACTCATCCAGCAATGAGCAGTTCTTC. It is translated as CASSYSSSNEQFF.

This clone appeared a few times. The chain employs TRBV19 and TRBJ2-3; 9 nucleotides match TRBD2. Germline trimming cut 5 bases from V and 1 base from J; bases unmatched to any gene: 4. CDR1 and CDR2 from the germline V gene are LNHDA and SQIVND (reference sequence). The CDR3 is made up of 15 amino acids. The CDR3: CASSATSGRTDTQYF. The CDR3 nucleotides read TGTGCCAGTAGTGCGACTAGCGGACGCACAGATACGCAGTATTTT. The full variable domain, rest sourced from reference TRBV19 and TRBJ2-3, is DGGITQSPKYLFRKEGQNVTLSCEQNLNHDAMYWYRQDPGQGLRLIYYSQIVNDFQKGDIAEGYSVSREKKESFPLTVTSAQKNPTAFYLCASSATSGRTDTQYFGPGTRLTVL.

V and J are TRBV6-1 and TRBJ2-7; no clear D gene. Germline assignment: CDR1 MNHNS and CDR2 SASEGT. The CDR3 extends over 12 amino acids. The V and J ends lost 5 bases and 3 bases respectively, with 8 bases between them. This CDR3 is CASSSLLYEQYF. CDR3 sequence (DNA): TGTGCCAGCAGTTCACTCCTCTACGAGCAGTACTTC.

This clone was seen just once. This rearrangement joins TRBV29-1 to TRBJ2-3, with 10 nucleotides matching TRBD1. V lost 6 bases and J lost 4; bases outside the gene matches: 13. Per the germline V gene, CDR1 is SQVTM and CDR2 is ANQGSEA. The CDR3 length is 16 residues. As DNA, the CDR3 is TGCAGCGTCTCTGATCCGGGACAGGGGAGAGCAGATACGCAGTATTTT. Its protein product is CSVSDPGQGRADTQYF.

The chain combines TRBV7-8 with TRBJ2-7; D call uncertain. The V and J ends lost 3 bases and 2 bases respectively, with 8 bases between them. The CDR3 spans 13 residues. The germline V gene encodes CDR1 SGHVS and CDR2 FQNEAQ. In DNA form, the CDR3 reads TGTGCCAGCAGCTTCTCAGACACCTACGAGCAGTACTTC. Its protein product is CASSFSDTYEQYF.

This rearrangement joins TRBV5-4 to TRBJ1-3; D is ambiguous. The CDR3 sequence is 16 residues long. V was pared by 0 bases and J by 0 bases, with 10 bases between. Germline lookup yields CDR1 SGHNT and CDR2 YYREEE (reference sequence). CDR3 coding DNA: TGTGCCAGCAGCTTGGGTGGGCTATTCTCTGGAAACACCATATATTTT. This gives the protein CASSLGGLFSGNTIYF. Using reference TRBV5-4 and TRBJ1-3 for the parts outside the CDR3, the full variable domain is ETGVTQSPTHLIKTRGQQVTLRCSSQSGHNTVSWYQQALGQGPQFIFQYYREEENGRGNFPPRFSGLQFPNYSSELNVNALELDDSALYLCASSLGGLFSGNTIYFGEGSWLTVV.

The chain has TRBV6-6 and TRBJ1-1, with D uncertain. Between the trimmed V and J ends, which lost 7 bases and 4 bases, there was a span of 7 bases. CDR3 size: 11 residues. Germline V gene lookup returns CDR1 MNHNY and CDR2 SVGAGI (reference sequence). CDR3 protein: CASIDVTEAFF. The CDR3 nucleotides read TGTGCCAGCATCGACGTCACTGAAGCTTTCTTT.

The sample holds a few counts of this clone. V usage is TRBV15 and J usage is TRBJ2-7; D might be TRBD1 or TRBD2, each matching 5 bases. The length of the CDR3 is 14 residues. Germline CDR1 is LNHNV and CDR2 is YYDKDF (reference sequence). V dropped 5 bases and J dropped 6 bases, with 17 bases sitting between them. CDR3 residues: CATSRGRTPPEQYF. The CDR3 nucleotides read TGTGCCACCAGCCGGGGACGAACGCCACCCGAGCAGTACTTC.

This chain's CDR3 is CASSMGLAGLSSYNEQFF. The DNA for the CDR3 is TGCGCCAGCAGCATGGGACTAGCGGGGCTAAGCTCCTACAATGAGCAGTTCTTC. V is TRBV5-1 and J is TRBJ2-1, with TRBD2 matching 13 bases. Germline-derived CDR1 and CDR2 are SGHRS and YFSETQ. Trimming removed 4 bases from V and 0 bases from J; junction bases left unmatched: 7. The CDR3 totals 18 residues.

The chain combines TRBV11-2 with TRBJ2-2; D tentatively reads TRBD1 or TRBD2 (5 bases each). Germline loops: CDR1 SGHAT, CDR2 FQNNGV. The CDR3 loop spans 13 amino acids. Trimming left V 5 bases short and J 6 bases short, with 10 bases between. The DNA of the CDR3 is TGTGCCAGCAGCATAATGGGGGCCGGGGAGCTGTTTTTT. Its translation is CASSIMGAGELFF.

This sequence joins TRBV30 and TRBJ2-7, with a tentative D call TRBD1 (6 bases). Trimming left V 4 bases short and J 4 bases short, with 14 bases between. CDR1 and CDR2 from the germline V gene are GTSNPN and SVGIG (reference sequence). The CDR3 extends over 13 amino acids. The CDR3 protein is CAWNSGATYEQYF. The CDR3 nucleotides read TGTGCCTGGAACTCAGGGGCCACTTACGAGCAGTACTTC.

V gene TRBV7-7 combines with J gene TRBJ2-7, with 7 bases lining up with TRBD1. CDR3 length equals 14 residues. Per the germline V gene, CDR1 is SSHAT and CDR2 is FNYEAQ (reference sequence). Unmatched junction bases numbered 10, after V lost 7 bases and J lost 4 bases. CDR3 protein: CASTIPGTDYEQYF. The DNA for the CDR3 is TGTGCCAGCACCATCCCAGGGACAGATTACGAGCAGTACTTC.

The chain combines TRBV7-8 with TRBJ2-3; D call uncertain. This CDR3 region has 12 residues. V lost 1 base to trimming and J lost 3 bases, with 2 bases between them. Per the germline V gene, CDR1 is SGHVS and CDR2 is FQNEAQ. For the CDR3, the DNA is TGTGCCAGCAGCTTAGGGACAGATACGCAGTATTTT. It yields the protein CASSLGTDTQYF.

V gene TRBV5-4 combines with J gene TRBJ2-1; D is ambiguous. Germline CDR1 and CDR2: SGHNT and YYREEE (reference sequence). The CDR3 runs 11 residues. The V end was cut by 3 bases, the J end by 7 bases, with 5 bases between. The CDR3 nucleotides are TGTGCCAGCAGCTCATTGAATGAGCAGTTCTTC. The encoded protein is CASSSLNEQFF.

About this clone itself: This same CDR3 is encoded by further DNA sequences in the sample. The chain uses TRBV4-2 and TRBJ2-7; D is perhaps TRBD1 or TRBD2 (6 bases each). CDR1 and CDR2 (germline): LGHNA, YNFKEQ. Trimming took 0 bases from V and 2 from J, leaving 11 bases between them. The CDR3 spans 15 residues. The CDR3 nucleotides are TGTGCCAGCAGCCAAGATTCCGGGGGCGCCTACGAGCAGTACTTC. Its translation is CASSQDSGGAYEQYF.

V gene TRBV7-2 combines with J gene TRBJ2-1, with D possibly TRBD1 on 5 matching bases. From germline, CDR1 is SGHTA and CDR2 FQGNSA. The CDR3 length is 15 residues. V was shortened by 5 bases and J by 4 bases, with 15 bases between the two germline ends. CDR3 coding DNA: TGTGCCAGCAGCCCCCCGGTCCAGGGTTACAATGAGCAGTTCTTC. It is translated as CASSPPVQGYNEQFF. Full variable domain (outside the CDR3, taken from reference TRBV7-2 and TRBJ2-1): GAGVSQSPSNKVTEKGKDVELRCDPISGHTALYWYRQSLGQGLEFLIYFQGNSAPDKSGLPSDRFSAERTGGSVSTLTIQRTQQEDSAVYLCASSPPVQGYNEQFFGPGTRLTVL.

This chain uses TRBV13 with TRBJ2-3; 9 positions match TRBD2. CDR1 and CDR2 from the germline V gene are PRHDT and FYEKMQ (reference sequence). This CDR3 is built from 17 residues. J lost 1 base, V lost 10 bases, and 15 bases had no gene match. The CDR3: CANVGLAGFLGTDTQYF. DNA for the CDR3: TGTGCCAATGTGGGGCTAGCGGGGTTTCTGGGCACAGATACGCAGTATTTT.

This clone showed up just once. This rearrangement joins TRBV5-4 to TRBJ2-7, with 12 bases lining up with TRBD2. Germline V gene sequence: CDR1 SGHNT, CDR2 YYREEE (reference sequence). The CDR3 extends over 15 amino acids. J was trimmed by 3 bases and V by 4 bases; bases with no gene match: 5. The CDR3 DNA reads TGTGCCAGCAGCACCGGACTAGCGGGAAGCTACGAGCAGTACTTC. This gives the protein CASSTGLAGSYEQYF.

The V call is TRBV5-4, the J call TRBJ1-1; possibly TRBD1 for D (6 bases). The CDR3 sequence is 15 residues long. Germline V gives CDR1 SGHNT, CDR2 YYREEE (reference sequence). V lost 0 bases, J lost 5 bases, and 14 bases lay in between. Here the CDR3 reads CASSLAGAANTEAFF. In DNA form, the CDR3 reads TGTGCCAGCAGCTTGGCAGGGGCGGCGAATACTGAAGCTTTCTTT. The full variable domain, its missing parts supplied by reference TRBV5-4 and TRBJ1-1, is ETGVTQSPTHLIKTRGQQVTLRCSSQSGHNTVSWYQQALGQGPQFIFQYYREEENGRGNFPPRFSGLQFPNYSSELNVNALELDDSALYLCASSLAGAANTEAFFGQGTRLTVV.

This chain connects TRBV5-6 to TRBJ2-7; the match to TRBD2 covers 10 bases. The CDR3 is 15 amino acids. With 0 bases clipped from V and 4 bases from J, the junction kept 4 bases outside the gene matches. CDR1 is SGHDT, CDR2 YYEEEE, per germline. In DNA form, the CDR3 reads TGTGCCAGCAGCTTGGAAATAGCGGGAGGTTACGAGCAGTACTTC. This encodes CASSLEIAGGYEQYF. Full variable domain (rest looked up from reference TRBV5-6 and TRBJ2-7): DAGVTQSPTHLIKTRGQQVTLRCSPKSGHDTVSWYQQALGQGPQFIFQYYEEEERQRGNFPDRFSGHQFPNYSSELNVNALLLGDSALYLCASSLEIAGGYEQYFGPGTRLTVT.

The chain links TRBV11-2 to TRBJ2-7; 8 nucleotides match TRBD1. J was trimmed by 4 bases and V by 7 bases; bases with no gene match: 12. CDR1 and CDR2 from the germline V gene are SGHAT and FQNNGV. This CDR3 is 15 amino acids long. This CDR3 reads CASTPRDRPGYEQYF. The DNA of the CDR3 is TGTGCCAGCACCCCGCGGGACAGGCCGGGGTACGAGCAGTACTTC.

The CDR3 loop reads CASSAEEAPGEQYF. As DNA, the CDR3 is TGTGCCAGCAGCGCCGAGGAGGCCCCGGGCGAGCAGTACTTC. V is TRBV6-4 and J is TRBJ2-7, with D possibly TRBD2 on 5 matching bases. This CDR3 contains 14 residues. Germline values: CDR1 MRHNA, CDR2 SNTAGT. The ends were cut back, 6 bases at V and 6 bases at J, with 18 bases in the middle.

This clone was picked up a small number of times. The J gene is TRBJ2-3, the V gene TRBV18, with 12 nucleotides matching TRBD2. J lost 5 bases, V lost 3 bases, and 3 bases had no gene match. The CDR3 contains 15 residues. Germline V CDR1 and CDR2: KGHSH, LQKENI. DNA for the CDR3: TGTGCCAGCTCACCGACTAGCGGGAGTCAAGATACGCAGTATTTT. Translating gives CASSPTSGSQDTQYF.